One sample yielded the 6 T cell receptor beta chains listed below, sequenced in a study of T cell repertoires in cytomegalovirus infection. Each CDR3 protein is one row after TCRdb ran MiXCR on the reads. The table shows some 220,000 distinct CDR3 sequences, with 9% to 15% occurring only once. The sequenced material came from PBMCs. Every receptor here comes from a human donor in good health (CMV status not recorded). Some clones in this sample may be carry-over from other donors' samples.

V is TRBV29-1 and J is TRBJ2-5, with D possibly TRBD2 on 6 matching bases. Trimming removed 4 bases from V and 4 bases from J, with 13 bases in between. The CDR3 runs 13 residues. Germline V gene sequence: CDR1 SQVTM, CDR2 ANQGSEA. The CDR3 reads CSVVTGTGETQYF. In DNA form, the CDR3 reads TGCAGCGTTGTGACCGGGACTGGAGAGACCCAGTACTTC.

This clonotype was counted at least ten times. The rearrangement links TRBV7-2 to TRBJ2-2, with D maybe TRBD1 (6 bases). The CDR3 covers 15 residues. Germline assignment: CDR1 SGHTA and CDR2 FQGNSA. Trimming took off 5 bases at V and 2 bases at J, with 12 bases between the two ends. This CDR3 is CASSDDRPNTGELFF. The CDR3 DNA is TGTGCCAGCAGCGACGACAGGCCTAACACCGGGGAGCTGTTTTTT. Full variable domain (remainder filled in from reference TRBV7-2 and TRBJ2-2): GAGVSQSPSNKVTEKGKDVELRCDPISGHTALYWYRQSLGQGLEFLIYFQGNSAPDKSGLPSDRFSAERTGGSVSTLTIQRTQQEDSAVYLCASSDDRPNTGELFFGEGSRLTVL.

This clonotype was observed many times. This chain links TRBV11-3 with TRBJ2-5, with TRBD2 matching 13 bases. The CDR3 has 16 amino acids. Looked up from germline, CDR1 is SGHNT and CDR2 is YENEEA. The ends lost 5 bases at V and 1 base at J; junction bases unmatched: 4. CDR3: CASSLGLAGAQETQYF. The DNA of the CDR3 is TGTGCCAGCAGCCTTGGACTAGCGGGGGCCCAAGAGACCCAGTACTTC.

This clonotype came up many times. The J gene is TRBJ1-2, the V gene TRBV7-3, with D uncertain. The CDR3 length is 13 residues. Germline assignment: CDR1 SGHTA and CDR2 FQGTGA. Trimming removed 2 bases at V and 7 bases at J, with 11 bases between. The CDR3 sequence: CASSLGASAGYTF. DNA for the CDR3: TGTGCCAGCAGCTTAGGAGCGTCAGCTGGCTACACCTTC.

Ten or more counts support this clonotype. This sequence joins TRBV7-2 and TRBJ1-2; 7 positions agree with TRBD1. The CDR3 spans 19 residues. Per germline, CDR1 SGHTA and CDR2 FQGNSA. The junction had 20 bases not matched to a gene; V was cut back by 3 bases and J by 4 bases. The CDR3 spells CASSFSGTAIRSFRYGYTF. Written as DNA, the CDR3 is TGTGCCAGCAGCTTCTCCGGGACAGCTATAAGGTCGTTTCGCTATGGCTACACCTTC.

The chain combines TRBV5-1 with TRBJ2-7; D possibly corresponds to TRBD2 (6 bases). Germline CDR1 reads SGHRS; CDR2 reads YFSETQ. The CDR3 loop spans 14 amino acids. Trimming removed 0 bases at V and 4 bases at J, with 11 bases between. The CDR3 loop reads CASSLVGTRYEQYF. DNA of the CDR3: TGCGCCAGCAGCTTGGTCGGGACTCGGTACGAGCAGTACTTC. Based on the CDR3 plus reference TRBV5-1 and TRBJ2-7, the full variable domain is KAGVTQTPRYLIKTRGQQVTLSCSPISGHRSVSWYQQTPGQGLQFLFEYFSETQRNKGNFPGRFSGRQFSNSRSEMNVSTLELGDSALYLCASSLVGTRYEQYFGPGTRLTVT.